The text below deals with one T cell receptor (beta chain). What this receptor recognizes is not known. Per-nucleotide qualities are absent, and no much larger clonotype sits a single base away. These data belong to a study of shared clonotypes between healthy human individuals (dated by TCRdb to 2019 to 2021). For the wider study: The cohort comprised a couple of women and a few men aged 18 to 49 years. Per donor, three plates each were used for CD4 naive and CD4 memory, two for CD8 naive, and one for CD8 memory. The study deeply sequenced blood TCR repertoires of about 5 healthy adults to estimate repertoire size and the extent of clonotype sharing between individuals. To increase sequencing depth and limit assay-specific biases, different laboratories used diverse techniques to prepare libraries and sequence TCR repertoires. Per donor, leukapheresis produced somewhere between about 0.94 and 9 billion PBMCs.

Healthy HIV-negative adults with no recently reported acute infections or vaccinations were included as donors. Only Caucasian adults living in Nashville, Tennessee, USA were represented among the donors. Magnetic negative selection was used to enrich CD4+ T cells, after which naive cells were positively selected on CD45RA and the negative fraction became the memory subset. Blood was obtained by leukapheresis, after which PBMCs were separated by Ficoll-Histopaque density gradient centrifugation and cryopreserved in liquid nitrogen vapor phase. Analytical flow cytometry was used to check the purity and quantity of every magnetically sorted T cell population. From each sorted fraction, genomic DNA was isolated and quantified by UV absorbance on a Nanodrop 2000c. What the work shows at the level of the full study, not this receptor alone: Sharing across a handful of donors was observed for 5% to 6.5% of naive CD4, over 3% of naive CD8, over 2% of memory CD4, and roughly 0.4% of memory CD8 clonotypes. Higher generation probabilities were observed for clonotypes shared by all four sorted-subset donors than for non-shared clonotypes. Based on pairwise subsampling, the degree of clonotype sharing among donors was expected to be affected by sequencing depth. Naive subsets generally had larger estimated clonotype richness than memory subsets did. Rarefaction of sorted-subset datasets indicated incomplete sequencing despite the large sequencing depth. Sampling was restricted to blood, and TCR repertoires in tissue are likely to differ from TCR repertoires in blood. Because the study included only a small number of donors, the genetic and exposure-history diversity represented was limited.

Between the V and J ends, shortened by 1 base and 6 bases respectively, the junction contains 9 bases. There are 13 amino acids in the CDR3, from cysteine to phenylalanine inclusive. The kept DNA is CDR3 alone, 39 bases in frame from the first base. From the germline V gene, CDR1 is SGHVS and CDR2 is FQNEAQ. TCR CDR3 regions were amplified from genomic DNA by multiplex PCR using the deep immunoSEQ assay. Extracted genomic DNA from each cell subset was distributed evenly across all wells of several immunoSEQ 96-well plates, and each plate was treated as a replicate. For sorted subsets, each replicate PCR was loaded with 200 ng genomic DNA, equivalent to 30,000 or so T cell genomes. Purified libraries were quantified with a Qubit 3.0 fluorometer, sized on a Bioanalyzer 2100, and re-quantified with the KAPA Library Quantification kit. A separate single-read 150-cycle Illumina NextSeq 550 flow cell was used to sequence each immunoSEQ 96-well plate. Under the source paper's analysis protocol: Because the immunoSEQ output held only junctional sequences and lacked quality scores, the filtering could not match the filtering applied to full-length reads. Sequences were annotated with PyIR, a Python wrapper for IgBLAST v1.9, and V/J genes and CDR3 were assigned using IMGT germline references. Reads were removed for weak V/J assignments (E-value above 1e-6), missing CDR3, stop codons, out-of-frame junctions, or ambiguous translated residues. A V3J clonotype was defined by an identical inferred V gene, J gene, and CDR3 amino acid sequence. To compute the percentage overlap between repertoires, the number of shared unique clonotypes was divided by the size of the smaller repertoire. Richness of each repertoire was evaluated using RTK rarefaction, the Chao1 estimator, and Recon v2.1 estimates of unobserved clonotypes. Generation probabilities for all TCRbeta clonotypes obtained by the gDNA method from a handful of donors were computed using OLGA. In TCRdb, the immuneACCESS table is reduced to in-frame sequences with V and J assigned. These tables do not hold every clone; where another copy was compared, an unresolved V gene accounts for under half, and the others remain unexplained. V and J calls and clone size follow that table, whereas D and trimming were derived from the DNA. This sample has more than 1.2 million clones in its table, and about 98.5% of those were observed once. The ten top clones hold about 0.35% of the sample.

Material for sequencing was naive CD4+ T cells sorted from blood. Interpreted using the paper, the cell subset or site label stands for: CD45RA+ positively selected. The rearranged segments are TRBV7-8 and TRBJ1-1; a confident D gene designation cannot be given. This TCR came from a man aged 30-40 years in good health. The sequenced DNA is TGTGCCAGCAGCTTAGTTAGGGAGGCTGAAGCTTTCTTT. Translation gives CASSLVREAEAFF.